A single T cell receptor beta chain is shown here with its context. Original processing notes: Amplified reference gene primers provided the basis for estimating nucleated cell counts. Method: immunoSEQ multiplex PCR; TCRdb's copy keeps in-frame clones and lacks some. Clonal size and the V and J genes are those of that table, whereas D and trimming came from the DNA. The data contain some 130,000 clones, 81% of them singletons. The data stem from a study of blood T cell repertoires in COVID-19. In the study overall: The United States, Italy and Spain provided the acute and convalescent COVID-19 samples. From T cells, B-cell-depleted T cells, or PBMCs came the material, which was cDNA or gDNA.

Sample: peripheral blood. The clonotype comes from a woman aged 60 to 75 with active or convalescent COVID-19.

DNA of the CDR3: TGTGCCAGTAGTAACGCGGCTAGCACAGATACGCAGTATTTT. Its translation is CASSNAASTDTQYF. V and J are TRBV19 and TRBJ2-3; D is ambiguous. Germline V gene data show CDR1 as LNHDA and CDR2 as SQIVND (reference sequence). The CDR3 consists of 14 residues. The V end lost 4 bases, the J end lost 0 bases, and 8 bases lay between the germline ends.